This T cell receptor beta chain was obtained from a study of CD4 T cell repertoires in COVID-19. Study summary: After less than 12 days of IL-2 expansion, CFSE-low cells were relabeled and restimulated with other coronavirus spikes.

With respect to this clone: The antigen remains undetermined.

Study conclusions and caveats: In SARS-CoV and/or HKU1 spike cultures, between roughly 7 and 25% of SARS-CoV-2 clonotypes reappeared.

Sequenced by immunoSEQ multiplex PCR; TCRdb stores in-frame clones only, minus some. The table has about 75,000 clones, about 80% seen once; the top ten hold approximately 0.55%. The memory T cells were sequenced right after ex vivo isolation, without culture. V was cut by 4 bases and J by 0 bases, with 9 bases left in between. The CDR3 extends over 15 amino acids. Germline-derived CDR1 and CDR2 are LNHDA and SQIVND (reference sequence). This receptor was identified in a human donor who had COVID-19. The specimen was CD4+ T cells from peripheral blood, collected after recovery from COVID-19. The rearrangement joins TRBV19 to TRBJ2-2; D might be TRBD1 (5 bases). This chain's CDR3 is CASSTQGTNTGELFF. The CDR3 region has the DNA TGTGCCAGTAGTACCCAGGGAACGAACACCGGGGAGCTGTTTTTT.